This T cell receptor (beta chain) was recovered during a study of blood T cell repertoires in COVID-19. Living in roughly 23 US areas, the participants were between roughly 18 and 90 years of age. Which cohort a participant joined came from the clinical history participants gave. Within 2 weeks of study entry, exposed participants had contacted a PCR-confirmed or clinician-diagnosed COVID-19 case. The ends were cut back, 1 base at V and 7 bases at J, with 7 bases in the middle. The CDR3 extends over 13 amino acids. Germline CDR1 is MNHNS and CDR2 is SASEGT. In the original analysis: Amplification of reference gene primers provided the estimated nucleated cell counts. Some clones are missing from TCRdb's copy, which holds only in-frame ones; the method was immunoSEQ multiplex PCR. Clonal size and the V and J genes are those of that table, whereas D and trimming came from the DNA. The sample carries 200,000 to 250,000 clones, 83% recorded once.

V gene TRBV6-1 combines with J gene TRBJ1-4, with D unclear. Sample: PBMCs or T cells enriched from blood (not recorded which). The TCR was taken from a woman aged 45-65 years who had been exposed to COVID-19. In DNA, the CDR3 is TGTGCCAGCAGTGAAGTCTGGGCTGAAAAACTGTTTTTT. Translation gives CASSEVWAEKLFF.